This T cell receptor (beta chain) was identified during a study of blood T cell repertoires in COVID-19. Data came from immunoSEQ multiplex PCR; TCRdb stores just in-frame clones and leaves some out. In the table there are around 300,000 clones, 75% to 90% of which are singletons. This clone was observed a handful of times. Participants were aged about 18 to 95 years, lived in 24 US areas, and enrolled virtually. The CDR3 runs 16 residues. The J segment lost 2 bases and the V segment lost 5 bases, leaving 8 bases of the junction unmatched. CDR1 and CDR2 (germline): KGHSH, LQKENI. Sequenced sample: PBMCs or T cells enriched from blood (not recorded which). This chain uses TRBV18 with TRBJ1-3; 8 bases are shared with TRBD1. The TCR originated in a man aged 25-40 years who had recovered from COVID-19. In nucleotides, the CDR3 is TGTGCCAGCTCATCAAACAGGGGGACAACTGGAAACACCATATATTTT. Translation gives CASSSNRGTTGNTIYF.